The entry below describes one T cell receptor beta chain. The data originate from a study of CD8 T cells in ankylosing spondylitis. The V end lost 0 bases, the J end lost 5 bases, and 12 bases lay between the germline ends. The length of the CDR3 is 14 residues. Germline-derived CDR1 and CDR2 are SGHRS and YFSETQ. MiXCR, applied by TCRdb to the 5' RACE reads, yields one record per CDR3 protein. The sample has some 240,000 distinct CDR3 sequences; 24% are singletons. The rearrangement uses TRBV5-1 and TRBJ2-7; no firm D call. The sample comprised blood, either unsorted or a sorted T cell fraction (not recorded which). This receptor was identified in a male donor with ankylosing spondylitis or in good health (not recorded which). CDR3 region: CASSLVRVWDEQYF. CDR3 DNA sequence: TGCGCCAGCAGCTTGGTTAGGGTCTGGGACGAGCAGTACTTC.